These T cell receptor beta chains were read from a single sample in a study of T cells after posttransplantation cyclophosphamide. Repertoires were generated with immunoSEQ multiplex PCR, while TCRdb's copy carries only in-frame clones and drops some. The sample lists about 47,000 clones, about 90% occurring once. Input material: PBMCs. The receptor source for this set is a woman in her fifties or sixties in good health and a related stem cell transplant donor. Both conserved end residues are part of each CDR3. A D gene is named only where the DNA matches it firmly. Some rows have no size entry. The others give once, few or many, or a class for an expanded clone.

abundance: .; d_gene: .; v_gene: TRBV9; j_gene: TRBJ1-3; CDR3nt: TGTGCCAGCAGCGTAGGCCTTTCCAGCTCTGGAAACACCATATATTTT; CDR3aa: CASSVGLSSSGNTIYF
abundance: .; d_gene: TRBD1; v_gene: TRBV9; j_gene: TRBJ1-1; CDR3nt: TGTGCCAGCAGCCCCTGGACAGGGCTCACTGAAGCTTTCTTT; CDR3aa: CASSPWTGLTEAFF
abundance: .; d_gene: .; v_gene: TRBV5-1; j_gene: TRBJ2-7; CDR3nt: TGCGCCAGCAGCGTGGTGACACCTCCCGGAGGCAGCTCCTACGAGCAGTACTTC; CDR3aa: CASSVVTPPGGSSYEQYF
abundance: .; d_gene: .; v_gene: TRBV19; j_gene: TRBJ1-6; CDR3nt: TGTGCCAGTAGTCTAAGTGTCGGCGAGGGTTCACCCCTCCACTTT; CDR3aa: CASSLSVGEGSPLHF
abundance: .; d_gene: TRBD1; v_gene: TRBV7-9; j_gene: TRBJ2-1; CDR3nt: TGTGCCAGCAGCTTGATACAGGGGGCGGATGAGCAGTTCTTC; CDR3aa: CASSLIQGADEQFF
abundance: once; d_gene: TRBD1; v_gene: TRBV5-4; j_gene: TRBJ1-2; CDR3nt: TGTGCCAGCAGCTTGGGAGGACAGGCGCAACCTAACTATGGCTACACCTTC; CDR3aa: CASSLGGQAQPNYGYTF
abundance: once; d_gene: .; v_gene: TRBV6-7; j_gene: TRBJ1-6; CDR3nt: TGTGCCAGCAGTTACCCGAGGATGGGTTTCAATTCACCCCTCCACTTT; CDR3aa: CASSYPRMGFNSPLHF
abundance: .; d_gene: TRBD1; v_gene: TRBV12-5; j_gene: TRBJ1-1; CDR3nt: TGTGCTAGTGGTTTAGACAGGGGGCGGGACACTGAAGCTTTCTTT; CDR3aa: CASGLDRGRDTEAFF
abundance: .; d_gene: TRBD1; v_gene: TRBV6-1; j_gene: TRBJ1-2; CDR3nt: TGTGCCAGCAGTGACGACAGGGTTATAACCTATGGCTACACCTTC; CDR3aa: CASSDDRVITYGYTF
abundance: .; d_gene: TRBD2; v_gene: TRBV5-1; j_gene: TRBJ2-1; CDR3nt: TGCGCCAGCAGCTCGGGACGAGCGGGAGGGATCGATGAGCAGTTCTTC; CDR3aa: CASSSGRAGGIDEQFF
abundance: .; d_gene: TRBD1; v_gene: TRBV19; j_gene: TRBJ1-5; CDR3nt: TGTGCCAGTACCGTAATACAGGGGAGCAATCAGCCCCAGCATTTT; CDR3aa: CASTVIQGSNQPQHF
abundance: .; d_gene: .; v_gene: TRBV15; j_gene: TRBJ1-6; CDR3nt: TGTGCCACCAGCAGAGATCCGGAGAGCTCCTATAATTCGCCCCTCCACTTT; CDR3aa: CATSRDPESSYNSPLHF
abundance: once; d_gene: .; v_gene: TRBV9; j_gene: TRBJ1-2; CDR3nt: TGTGCCAGCAGCGTAGAAGCAGGCCCTGGCTACTATGGCTACACCTTC; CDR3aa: CASSVEAGPGYYGYTF
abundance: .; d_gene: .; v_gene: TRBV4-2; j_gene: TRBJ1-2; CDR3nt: TGTGCCAGCAGCCAAGAATTCCAGGATCGCGGCTACACCTTC; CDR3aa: CASSQEFQDRGYTF
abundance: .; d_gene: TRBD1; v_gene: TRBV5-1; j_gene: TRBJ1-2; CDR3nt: TGCGCCAGCAGCTTGGGACAGGGAAGCTATGGCTACACCTTC; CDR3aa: CASSLGQGSYGYTF
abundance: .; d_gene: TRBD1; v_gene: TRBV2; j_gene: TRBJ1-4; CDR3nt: TGTGCCAGCAGACGTCAGGGGGCTAATGAAAAACTGTTTTTT; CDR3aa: CASRRQGANEKLFF
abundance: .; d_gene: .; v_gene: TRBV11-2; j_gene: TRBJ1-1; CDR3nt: TGTGCCAGCAGCTTAGATCGCGGGGGTGGCACTGAAGCTTTCTTT; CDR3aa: CASSLDRGGGTEAFF
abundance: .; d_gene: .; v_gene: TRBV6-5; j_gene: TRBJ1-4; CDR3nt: TGTGCCAGCAGTTACTCGGGGGGAGGTGCGGAAAAACTGTTTTTT; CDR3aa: CASSYSGGGAEKLFF
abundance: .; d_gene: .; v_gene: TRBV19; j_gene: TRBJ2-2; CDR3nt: TGTGCCAGTAGTATAGCTCCCGGGGCCGGGGAGCTGTTTTTT; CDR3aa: CASSIAPGAGELFF
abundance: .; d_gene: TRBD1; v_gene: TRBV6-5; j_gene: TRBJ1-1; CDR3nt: TGTGCCAGCAGTTACCTCGGGACAGGGAGACCTGAAGCTTTCTTT; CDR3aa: CASSYLGTGRPEAFF
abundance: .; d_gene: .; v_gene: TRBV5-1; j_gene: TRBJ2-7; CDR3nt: TGCGCCAGCAGCTTATCGACGGGGACCTACGAGCAGTACTTC; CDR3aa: CASSLSTGTYEQYF
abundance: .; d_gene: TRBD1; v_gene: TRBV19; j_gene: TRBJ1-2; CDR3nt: TGTGCCAGTAGTATCCGGACAGGGGAAGGCTACACCTTC; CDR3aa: CASSIRTGEGYTF
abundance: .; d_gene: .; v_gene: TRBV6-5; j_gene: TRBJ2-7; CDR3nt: TGTGCCAGCACCCGGGGTGGCCTAACCTACGAGCAGTACTTC; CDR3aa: CASTRGGLTYEQYF
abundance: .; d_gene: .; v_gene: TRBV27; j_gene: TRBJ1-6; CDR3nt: TGTGCCAGTACGTGGGGCGCAGGTAATTCACCCCTCCACTTT; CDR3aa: CASTWGAGNSPLHF
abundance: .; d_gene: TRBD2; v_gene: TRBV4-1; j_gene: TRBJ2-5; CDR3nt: TGCGCCAGCAGCCAAGCTGTAGCGGGAGGGCAAGAGACCCAGTACTTC; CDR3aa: CASSQAVAGGQETQYF
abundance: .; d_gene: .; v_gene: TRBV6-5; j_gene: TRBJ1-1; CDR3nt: TGTGCCAGCAGCCCAGGTGCGGAAGCTTTCTTT; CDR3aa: CASSPGAEAFF
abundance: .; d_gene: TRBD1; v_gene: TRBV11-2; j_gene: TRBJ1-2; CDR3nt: TGTGCCAGCAGCTTGCCCCCCCCGGGACAGGGAGAATTTAACTATGGCTACACCTTC; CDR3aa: CASSLPPPGQGEFNYGYTF
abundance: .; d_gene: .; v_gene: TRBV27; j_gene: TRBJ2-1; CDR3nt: TGTGCCTCGACGAGGTACAATGAGCAGTTCTTC; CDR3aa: CASTRYNEQFF
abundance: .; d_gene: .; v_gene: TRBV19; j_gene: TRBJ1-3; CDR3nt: TGTGCCAGTAGCGGACATCCTACTGGAAACACCATATATTTT; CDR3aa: CASSGHPTGNTIYF
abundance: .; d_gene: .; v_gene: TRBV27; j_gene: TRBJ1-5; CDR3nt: TGTGCCAGCAGTTTACGTGGATACTACAACCAGCCCCAGCATTTT; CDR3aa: CASSLRGYYNQPQHF
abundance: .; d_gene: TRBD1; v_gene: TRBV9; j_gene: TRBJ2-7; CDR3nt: TGTGCCAGCAGCGTATTCGGGGACAGCTACGAGCAGTACTTC; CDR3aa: CASSVFGDSYEQYF
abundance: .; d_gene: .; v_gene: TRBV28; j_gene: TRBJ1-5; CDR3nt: TGTGCCAGCAGCCCTCGACAGGTTCGGGGCAATCAGCCCCAGCATTTT; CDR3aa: CASSPRQVRGNQPQHF
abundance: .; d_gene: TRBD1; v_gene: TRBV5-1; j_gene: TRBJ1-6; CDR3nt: TGCGCCAGCAGCTTGGCGCCAGGGGGCTATTCACCCCTCCACTTT; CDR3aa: CASSLAPGGYSPLHF
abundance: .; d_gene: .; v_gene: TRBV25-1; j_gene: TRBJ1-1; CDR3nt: TGTGCCAGCAGTGAATATGGGCCTAACACTGAAGCTTTCTTT; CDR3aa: CASSEYGPNTEAFF
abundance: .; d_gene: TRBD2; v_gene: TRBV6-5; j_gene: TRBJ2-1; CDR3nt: TGTGCCAGCAGTCCCGGACTAGCAAATGAGCAGTTCTTC; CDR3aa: CASSPGLANEQFF
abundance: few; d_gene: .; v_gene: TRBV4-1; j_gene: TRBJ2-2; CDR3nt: TGCGCCAGCAGCCAGTTACAGGGTGCCGGGGAGCTGTTTTTT; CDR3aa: CASSQLQGAGELFF
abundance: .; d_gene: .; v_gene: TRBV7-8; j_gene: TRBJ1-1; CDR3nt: TGTGCCAGCAGCCTCCCCAACTTAGGCGGCACTGAAGCTTTCTTT; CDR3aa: CASSLPNLGGTEAFF
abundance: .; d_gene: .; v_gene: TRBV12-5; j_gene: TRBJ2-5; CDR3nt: TGTGCTAGTGGTTTGGTACTTCGGGAGACCCAGTACTTC; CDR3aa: CASGLVLRETQYF
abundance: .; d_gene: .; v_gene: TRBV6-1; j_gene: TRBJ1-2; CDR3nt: TGTGCCAGCAGCGCACAGAGTAACTATGGCTACACCTTC; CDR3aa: CASSAQSNYGYTF